These T cell receptor beta chains were read from a single sample in a study of cytomegalovirus exposure and HLA in healthy donors. Clones were sequenced by immunoSEQ multiplex PCR, and TCRdb holds only the in-frame ones, with some missing. The sample lists 100,000 to 150,000 clones, over 75% occurring once. The source material was PBMCs. Source of these receptors: a woman in her 40s in good health and CMV-seropositive. CDR3s include the opening cysteine and the closing phenylalanine or tryptophan. A D gene is named only where the DNA matches it firmly.

>TRBV5-1|NA
CASSFYSSNTGELFF
>TRBV5-1|NA
CASSSVFPRGKLFF
>TRBV7-2|NA
CASSSQVRVEQFF
>TRBV27|TRBD2
CASSGLAGGLGNEQFF
>TRBV5-1|TRBD2
CASSPLPLAGGSSYEQYF
>TRBV7-8|TRBD2
CASSLGVAGNYNEQFF
>TRBV6-5|NA
CASSYAPDKGTEAFF
>TRBV15|TRBD1
CATSVTTGAANEKLFF
>TRBV9|NA
CASSVGGVGEQFF
>TRBV7-3|NA
CASSLTGQLNQPQHF
>TRBV27|TRBD1
CASRLQGSYGYTF
>TRBV28|TRBD2
CASSLRTSGLANEQFF
>TRBV18|TRBD1
CASSPGTGETEAFF
>TRBV30|TRBD1
CAWSVRRGTEQFF
>TRBV6-1|NA
CASSKSGVSTEAFF
>TRBV30|NA
CAWSPQDTQYF
>TRBV5-4|NA
CASTNLDSGYTF
>TRBV5-4|TRBD2
CAISGTSGSLYGETQYF
>TRBV4-1|NA
CASSQGWIRGNTEAFF
>TRBV27|NA
CASSWALNQPQHF
>TRBV28|NA
CASSERYEQYF
>TRBV28|TRBD1
CASSRWDRGANEQFF
>TRBV10-3|NA
CAIRPRGMGDEQFF
>TRBV25-1|NA
CASSQYRDNNEQFF
>TRBV29-1|TRBD2
CSVRFLADTGELFF
>TRBV2|NA
CASRDGVNEQYF
>TRBV5-1|TRBD1
CASSAPGQSADTQYF
>TRBV15|TRBD1
CATSIRTGSGQPQHF
>TRBV19|TRBD1
CASRGTGVRGNQPQHF
>TRBV19|NA
CASRMGTFVNEQFF
>TRBV11-2|NA
CASNAQGTNYEQYF
>TRBV19|TRBD2
CASSTGRTSERGNEQFF
>TRBV23-1|NA
CASSQRPRGRGEENEKLFF
>TRBV5-4|TRBD2
CASSFDYGRATSEYF
>TRBV30|TRBD2
CAWSLAGATYEQYF
>TRBV10-1|TRBD1
CASSESGQGGETQYF
>TRBV7-2|TRBD1
CASSPGTGSYEQYF
>TRBV5-6|NA
CASSLGPATWGNTIYF
>TRBV6-4|NA
CASSRQGGDEQFF
>TRBV20-1|NA
CSAAGSYEQYF
>TRBV19|NA
CASSIKGLSYGYTF
>TRBV11-2|NA
CASSLDSWGVRGADTQYF
>TRBV6-5|TRBD1
CASTPRRGRSYGYTF
>TRBV6-5|TRBD1
CASIPDRGLSYTF